Reported below is one T cell receptor beta chain. Its target is unknown. Other DNA variants within this sample encode the same CDR3. The entry originates in a study of shared clonotypes between healthy human individuals. Whole-study findings and limits: Read depth was anticipated to influence clonotype sharing among donors.

Terminally differentiated effector memory CD45RA+ cells were excluded from the naive CD8 cells, which were CD45RO-negative and positively selected for CCR7. This table comes from immunoSEQ multiplex PCR, and its TCRdb copy is limited to in-frame clones, with some not included. The data contain roughly 2,000,000 clones, approximately 94% of them singletons. Trimming cost V 0 bases and J 3 bases, with 9 bases left between them. This CDR3 has 15 residues. Germline V gene sequence: CDR1 LGHNA, CDR2 YSLEER. This chain uses TRBV4-3 with TRBJ1-3; D call uncertain. The material sequenced was naive CD8+ T cells sorted from blood. This sequence was found in a man aged 18-30 years in good health. Written as DNA, the CDR3 is TGCGCCAGCAGCCAAGATCGGACTGTTGGAAACACCATATATTTT. Encoded protein: CASSQDRTVGNTIYF.